This section outlines one T cell receptor beta chain sequence together with its context. Its antigen is not known. This record comes from a study of post-analysis software for immune sequencing data. Study conclusions and caveats: In multiple sclerosis, normalized Chao1 diversity was significantly below that of controls. Included in a set of several TRBV segments more frequent in patients than controls were TRBV5-6, TRBV5-1 and TRBV20-1.

Carried by the TCR beta cDNA libraries were unique molecular identifiers. TCRdb processed the PCR reads anew with MiXCR; each CDR3 protein has one entry. The data contain about 460,000 distinct CDR3 sequences, over 35% of them singletons. Germline V gene sequence: CDR1 SGHTA, CDR2 FQGNSA. The CDR3 runs to 15 residues. V trimming: 1 base; J trimming: 6 bases; junction bases outside the gene matches: 7. The sequencing input was blood. V gene TRBV7-2 combines with J gene TRBJ1-2; TRBD1 aligns across 8 bases. This receptor was identified in a girl between 5 and 17 years old with multiple sclerosis. This chain's CDR3 is CASSLGPGGVDGYTF. In nucleotides, the CDR3 is TGTGCCAGCAGCTTAGGTCCAGGGGGCGTGGATGGCTACACCTTC.